The 22 T cell receptor beta chains reported below all come from one sample, sequenced in a study of human T cells and chemical hapten exposure. The time point was: patch test 2, 6 weeks after DPC sensitization. Sample treatment: therapeutic diphenylcyclopropenone sensitization with weekly scalp DPC. TCRdb re-analysed the RACE reads in MiXCR, keeping a single row per CDR3 protein. The sample holds about 69,000 distinct CDR3 sequences, 10% seen once. Sequenced material: whole blood, taken in connection with sensitization to the hapten diphenylcyclopropenone (DPC). Receptor source: a woman in her 50s with alopecia areata. Some clones in this sample may be carry-over from other donors' samples.

This clonotype has a count of ten or more. The chain joins TRBV7-9 to TRBJ2-7; D gene uncertain. Germline V lookup: CDR1 SEHNR, CDR2 FQNEAQ (reference sequence). CDR3 length: 14 amino acids. The V and J ends lost 3 bases and 6 bases respectively, with 15 bases between them. Written as DNA, the CDR3 is TGTGCCAGCAGCTTCGGCAGCCATGCCAGCGAGCAGTACTTC. Protein sequence: CASSFGSHASEQYF.

Many counts were recorded for this clonotype. J is TRBJ2-5 and V is TRBV13, with D possibly being TRBD2 (5 bases). V was cut by 2 bases and J by 1 base, with 8 bases left in between. In germline, CDR1 is PRHDT, CDR2 FYEKMQ (reference sequence). The CDR3 has 14 amino acids. CDR3 coding DNA: TGTGCCAGCAGCTTATTGGAGGTCCAAGAGACCCAGTACTTC. Protein product: CASSLLEVQETQYF.

J is TRBJ2-7 and V is TRBV2, with D possibly called TRBD1 or TRBD2 (5 bases each). CDR3 length: 14 amino acids. V was clipped by 6 bases and J by 5 bases, with 17 bases between them. Germline CDR1 is SNHLY and CDR2 is FYNNEI. The CDR3 region has the DNA TGTGCCAGCAGATCGGGGCAGGGCCTCGACGAGCAGTACTTC. The encoded protein is CASRSGQGLDEQYF.

In its sample, this clonotype was seen many times. The V and J genes are TRBV11-2 and TRBJ2-7, with D perhaps being TRBD1 or TRBD2 (5 bases each). V was clipped by 1 base and J by 4 bases, with 14 bases between them. This CDR3 spans 15 amino acids. The germline V gene has CDR1 SGHAT and CDR2 FQNNGV. CDR3 sequence: CASSLVGPREYEQYF. CDR3 bases: TGTGCCAGCAGCTTAGTTGGGCCCAGGGAGTACGAGCAGTACTTC.

The chain joins TRBV11-2 to TRBJ2-5; D may be TRBD1 or TRBD2 (5 bases each). In germline, CDR1 is SGHAT, CDR2 FQNNGV. V lost 5 bases and J 9 bases, leaving 10 bases between the germline ends. The CDR3 runs to 11 residues. CDR3 coding DNA: TGTGCCAGCAGCCAGGGAGTTGCCCAGTACTTC. The encoded protein is CASSQGVAQYF.

The CDR3 DNA reads TGTGCCAGTAGTATTTTGAACCCCGGACTAGCTTTTCGGGATGAGCAGTTCTTC. Protein product: CASSILNPGLAFRDEQFF. This chain links TRBV19 with TRBJ2-1; 8 nucleotides line up with TRBD2. Trimming took 3 bases from V and 8 from J; bases not matched to a gene: 18. This CDR3 comprises 18 residues. Germline CDR1 LNHDA, CDR2 SQIVND (reference sequence).

This chain links TRBV11-2 with TRBJ2-5; D possibly corresponds to TRBD2 (6 bases). The CDR3 is 14 residues long. V was trimmed by 7 bases and J by 7 bases, leaving 19 bases between them. The germline V gene has CDR1 SGHAT and CDR2 FQNNGV. DNA for the CDR3: TGTGCCAGCACCCTCTTAGCGGTTCGAGGGACCCAGTACTTC. Amino acid sequence: CASTLLAVRGTQYF.

This clonotype was counted ten times or more. The chain employs TRBV10-1 and TRBJ2-1; a weak D match, TRBD2 (5 bases). The V end was cut by 0 bases, the J end by 0 bases, with 12 bases between. The CDR3 runs to 17 residues. The germline gives CDR1 WNHNN, CDR2 SYGVQD (reference sequence). CDR3 residues: CASSESSRADSYNEQFF. CDR3 DNA: TGCGCCAGCAGTGAGTCTTCGCGGGCCGACTCCTACAATGAGCAGTTCTTC.

This clonotype was counted between two and nine times. The V gene is TRBV29-1, the J gene TRBJ1-2; the D gene is possibly TRBD1 (6 bases). The CDR3 runs to 13 residues. The germline gives CDR1 SQVTM, CDR2 ANQGSEA. Deletions cut 7 bases from V and 0 bases from J, with 12 bases between. The CDR3 is CSAGQRANYGYTF. The DNA of the CDR3 is TGCAGCGCTGGACAGCGCGCTAACTATGGCTACACCTTC.

This clonotype was seen repeatedly, ten times or more. The chain couples TRBV9 to TRBJ2-1; D is uncertain. V was clipped by 0 bases and J by 4 bases, with 8 bases between them. Germline V gene sequence: CDR1 SGDLS, CDR2 YYNGEE. This CDR3 is 14 amino acids long. The chain's CDR3 is CASSVGLSYNEQFF. In DNA, the CDR3 is TGTGCCAGCAGCGTAGGTCTCTCTTACAATGAGCAGTTCTTC.

Only a few counts were recorded for this clonotype. The DNA is omitted, as the CDR3 cannot be located on it reliably, and the CDR3 follows TCRdb's listing. The V gene is TRBV21-1, the J gene TRBJ1-2; TRBD1 is the table's D call, not checked against the DNA. TRBV21-1 is a documented pseudogene. From its first to its last residue, the CDR3 has 17 amino acids. Here the CDR3 reads CASSNVSVAGGASGYTF.

This clonotype showed up just a few times. The chain recombines TRBV28 with TRBJ2-1; TRBD1 or TRBD2 may be the D gene (5 bases each). Trimming took off 5 bases at V and 5 bases at J, with 16 bases between the two ends. The CDR3 covers 15 residues. CDR1 MDHEN and CDR2 SYDVKM come from the germline V gene. The CDR3 coding sequence is TGTGCCAGCAGTCCTGGGGGTTGGGCGAACAATGAGCAGTTCTTC. It is translated as CASSPGGWANNEQFF.

In nucleotides, the CDR3 is TGCAGCGGAGGAAACACTGAAGCTTTCTTT. It yields the protein CSGGNTEAFF. This chain joins TRBV29-1 and TRBJ1-1; D unclear. Per the germline V gene, CDR1 is SQVTM and CDR2 is ANQGSEA. There are 10 residues in the CDR3. V was shortened by 7 bases and J by 2 bases, with 5 bases between the two germline ends. The whole variable domain, filled in from reference TRBV29-1 and TRBJ1-1, reads SAVISQKPSRDICQRGTSLTIQCQVDSQVTMMFWYRQQPGQSLTLIATANQGSEATYESGFVIDKFPISRPNLTFSTLTVSNMSPEDSSIYLCSGGNTEAFFGQGTRLTVV.

This clonotype was counted ten times or more. The chain joins TRBV11-2 to TRBJ2-1; 11 bases align to TRBD1. With V trimmed by 5 bases and J by 9 bases, 9 bases remained unmatched. CDR3 length: 15 amino acids. The germline gives CDR1 SGHAT, CDR2 FQNNGV. The CDR3 sequence is CASSPTGQGGSEQFF. CDR3 sequence (DNA): TGTGCCAGCAGCCCAACGGGACAGGGGGGTAGTGAGCAGTTCTTC.

The gene calls are TRBV12-3 or TRBV12-4 and TRBJ2-5; no definite D call. V was pared by 1 base and J by 1 base, with 4 bases between. The CDR3 loop spans 13 amino acids. CDR3 region: CASSLETQETQYF. CDR3 sequence (DNA): TGTGCCAGCAGTTTAGAAACCCAAGAGACCCAGTACTTC.

This clonotype was recorded at least ten times. The chain employs TRBV14 and TRBJ1-5, with D uncertain. Trimming shortened V by 5 bases and J by 3 bases, and 5 bases separated the two germline ends. Per germline, CDR1 SGHDN and CDR2 FVKESK. The CDR3 length is 12 residues. The CDR3 bases are TGTGCCAGCAGCGCGCTCAATCAGCCCCAGCATTTT. Protein: CASSALNQPQHF.

This clonotype has a count of ten or more. V is TRBV12-3 or TRBV12-4 and J is TRBJ1-1; 10 nucleotides agree with TRBD1. The trim removed 6 bases at V and 4 bases at J, leaving 5 bases unmatched. CDR3 size: 14 residues. CDR3 DNA sequence: TGTGCCAGCAGCGTGACAGGGGGCTCCACTGAAGCTTTCTTT. Protein product: CASSVTGGSTEAFF.

This clonotype was observed a few times. The CDR3 is CASSPNPSGRFDEQFF. CDR3 sequence (DNA): TGTGCCAGTAGTCCGAACCCAAGCGGGAGGTTCGATGAGCAGTTCTTC. This rearrangement joins TRBV19 to TRBJ2-1; 9 bases match TRBD2. The trim removed 5 bases at V and 8 bases at J, leaving 13 bases unmatched. Germline V lookup: CDR1 LNHDA, CDR2 SQIVND (reference sequence). The CDR3 spans 16 residues.

The chain is built from TRBV21-1 and TRBJ2-1; the table's D call TRBD1 went unverified against the DNA. TRBV21-1 corresponds to a pseudogene. The CDR3 runs 15 residues. CDR3 coding DNA: TGTGCCAGCAGCCCCGGGGCCATACAGAGAGGTGAGCAGTTCTTC. Translation: CASSPGAIQRGEQFF.

This chain connects TRBV20-1 to TRBJ2-5; 7 positions agree with TRBD2. Germline-derived CDR1 and CDR2 are DFQATT and SNEGSKA (reference sequence). CDR3 length: 14 amino acids. Germline trimming cut 1 base from V and 5 bases from J; bases unmatched to any gene: 7. CDR3: CSARGAGVGETQYF. For the CDR3, the DNA is TGCAGTGCTAGAGGGGCGGGAGTTGGTGAGACCCAGTACTTC.

The sample holds many counts of this clonotype. This sequence joins TRBV2 and TRBJ2-7, with TRBD2 identical over 7 bases. This CDR3 has 13 residues. The V gene end was trimmed by 4 bases and the J gene end by 1 base; junction bases not matched to a gene: 1. Germline V lookup: CDR1 SNHLY, CDR2 FYNNEI. Written as DNA, the CDR3 is TGTGCCAGCAGTGGGACTAGATCCTACGAGCAGTACTTC. Encoded protein: CASSGTRSYEQYF.

For this clonotype: A clone one base away is much larger, so this may be a read error. The chain is built from TRBV29-1 and TRBJ1-1, with D possibly matching TRBD1 (5 bases). There are 13 residues in the CDR3. V shed 4 bases and J shed 1 base, with 10 bases lying between them. In germline, CDR1 is SQVTM, CDR2 ANQGSEA. DNA of the CDR3: TGCAGCGTTGGACAGTACTCGAACACTGAAGCTTTCTTT. Translating it yields CSVGQYSNTEAFF.